Below, 21 T cell receptor beta chains from the same sample are listed, as sequenced in a study of T cells in localized non-small cell lung cancer (dated by TCRdb to 2020 to 2022). Library generation was performed with the immunoSEQ multiplex PCR assay. What TCRdb holds here is the immuneACCESS table cut down to in-frame rearrangements. Part of the clones is not present; checked against another copy, under half of the missing clones reflect an unresolved V gene, and the others are unexplained. The sample yields about 24,000 clones; 70% to 90% were counted once. The top ten hold about 9.5% of the sample. The starting material was peripheral blood mononuclear cells, obtained before any cancer treatment. These TCRs come from a woman aged 40-70 years with stage III lung adenocarcinoma.

The chain employs TRBV7-9 and TRBJ1-2; tentatively, D is TRBD1 (5 bases). The CDR3 totals 14 residues. Germline CDR1 reads SEHNR; CDR2 reads FQNEAQ (reference sequence). The V gene lost 2 bases and the J gene lost 1 base, with 8 bases spanning the gap. The CDR3 protein is CASSLWGDNYGYTF. DNA for the CDR3: TGTGCCAGCAGCTTATGGGGGGATAACTATGGCTACACCTTC.

This clone was counted a single time. The genes are TRBV11-2 and TRBJ1-5; no definite D call. The length of the CDR3 is 14 residues. Germline CDR1 is SGHAT and CDR2 is FQNNGV. Trimming shortened V by 4 bases and J by 0 bases, and 7 bases separated the two germline ends. CDR3: CASSSFDSNQPQHF. In DNA, the CDR3 is TGTGCCAGCAGCTCGTTTGATAGCAATCAGCCCCAGCATTTT.

The chain couples TRBV4-3 to TRBJ2-3; 7 positions match TRBD2. This CDR3 is built from 16 residues. The germline CDR1 and CDR2 sequences are LGHNA and YSLEER. V was clipped by 0 bases and J by 3 bases; unmatched bases: 6. The CDR3 here is CASSQDSAGITDTQYF. The CDR3 bases are TGCGCCAGCAGCCAAGATTCAGCGGGGATTACAGATACGCAGTATTTT.

This chain connects TRBV5-1 to TRBJ1-1; 7 bases agree with TRBD1. V shed 0 bases and J 0 bases; nucleotides not matched to a gene: 5. Germline CDR1 is SGHRS and CDR2 is YFSETQ. The CDR3 sequence is 16 residues long. The CDR3 spells CASSLGQGGMNTEAFF. DNA of the CDR3: TGCGCCAGCAGCTTGGGGCAGGGGGGCATGAACACTGAAGCTTTCTTT.

This chain connects TRBV5-4 to TRBJ1-6; no definite D call. The CDR3 runs to 17 residues. Trimming pared 3 bases from V and 0 bases from J, leaving 13 bases between. Germline lookup yields CDR1 SGHNT and CDR2 YYREEE (reference sequence). The CDR3 DNA is TGTGCCAGCAGCTCCAACCGGGGAAGCTCCTATAATTCACCCCTCCACTTT. It encodes CASSSNRGSSYNSPLHF. Using reference TRBV5-4 and TRBJ1-6 for the parts outside the CDR3, the full variable domain is ETGVTQSPTHLIKTRGQQVTLRCSSQSGHNTVSWYQQALGQGPQFIFQYYREEENGRGNFPPRFSGLQFPNYSSELNVNALELDDSALYLCASSSNRGSSYNSPLHFGNGTRLTVT.

The chain is built from TRBV5-6 and TRBJ2-7; D is undetermined. CDR3 length: 15 residues. V was cut by 2 bases and J by 0 bases, with 12 bases left in between. Germline loops: CDR1 SGHDT, CDR2 YYEEEE. The chain's CDR3 is CASSLWRTLSYEQYF. CDR3 DNA sequence: TGTGCCAGCAGCTTATGGAGAACCCTCTCCTACGAGCAGTACTTC.

This chain joins TRBV19 and TRBJ2-2; possible D gene TRBD1, 5 bases. The V end was cut by 0 bases, the J end by 0 bases, with 8 bases between. The CDR3 extends over 16 amino acids. CDR1 LNHDA and CDR2 SQIVND come from the germline V gene (reference sequence). The CDR3 DNA reads as TGTGCCAGTAGTATAGACCGCAGGGCGAACACCGGGGAGCTGTTTTTT. Translating it yields CASSIDRRANTGELFF.

V and J are TRBV9 and TRBJ1-1, with D perhaps TRBD1 (5 bases). Germline lookup yields CDR1 SGDLS and CDR2 YYNGEE. V shed 0 bases and J shed 7 bases, with 16 bases lying between them. The CDR3 runs to 15 residues. DNA of the CDR3: TGTGCCAGCAGCGTAGAAGCGGGGCAGCCTCATGAAGCTTTCTTT. It translates to CASSVEAGQPHEAFF.

This chain links TRBV25-1 with TRBJ1-4; D call uncertain. This CDR3 has 14 residues. V gave up 6 bases and J gave up 5 bases, with 13 bases separating them. Looked up from germline, CDR1 is MGHDK and CDR2 is SYGVNS. The DNA of the CDR3 is TGTGCCAGCAGGCACTCGCTGGGGAATGAAAAACTGTTTTTT. Translation gives CASRHSLGNEKLFF.

J is TRBJ2-7 and V is TRBV6-6; D tentatively fits TRBD1 or TRBD2 (5 bases each). Per germline, CDR1 MNHNY and CDR2 SVGAGI (reference sequence). The ends were cut back, 2 bases at V and 4 bases at J, with 18 bases in the middle. This CDR3 is built from 16 residues. This chain's CDR3 is CASSYLQGGLLYEQYF. The DNA for the CDR3 is TGTGCCAGCAGTTACCTCCAGGGCGGGTTGTTGTACGAGCAGTACTTC.

The J gene is TRBJ2-1, the V gene TRBV7-3; 10 bases are shared with TRBD2. The CDR3 extends over 16 amino acids. Germline CDR1 is SGHTA and CDR2 is FQGTGA. V shed 5 bases and J 10 bases; nucleotides not matched to a gene: 14. The DNA for the CDR3 is TGTGCCAGCAGCCAGGCGGGTGGGACTAGCGCCCGGGAGCAGTTCTTC. Its protein is CASSQAGGTSAREQFF.

The genes are TRBV7-6 and TRBJ1-1; D call uncertain. Germline CDR1 SGHVS, CDR2 FNYEAQ. This CDR3 has 13 amino acids. Deletions cut 2 bases from V and 4 bases from J, with 8 bases between. CDR3 in DNA: TGTGCCAGCAGCTTAAGGGAGAGCACTGAAGCTTTCTTT. Translated: CASSLRESTEAFF. The whole variable domain, remainder taken from reference TRBV7-6 and TRBJ1-1, is GAGVSQSPRYKVTKRGQDVALRCDPISGHVSLYWYRQALGQGPEFLTYFNYEAQQDKSGLPNDRFSAERPEGSISTLTIQRTEQRDSAMYRCASSLRESTEAFFGQGTRLTVV.

This chain connects TRBV5-6 to TRBJ2-1; 10 bases map to TRBD2. J was trimmed by 8 bases and V by 4 bases; bases with no gene match: 9. The CDR3 length is 15 residues. CDR1 and CDR2 (germline): SGHDT, YYEEEE. CDR3 sequence (DNA): TGTGCCAGCAGCAGCTTGGGACTAGCGTTGGATGAGCAGTTCTTC. As protein: CASSSLGLALDEQFF. Complete variable domain (other parts from reference TRBV5-6 and TRBJ2-1): DAGVTQSPTHLIKTRGQQVTLRCSPKSGHDTVSWYQQALGQGPQFIFQYYEEEERQRGNFPDRFSGHQFPNYSSELNVNALLLGDSALYLCASSSLGLALDEQFFGPGTRLTVL.

The rearrangement uses TRBV5-1 and TRBJ2-2; D is uncertain. V lost 1 base, J lost 1 base, and 17 bases lay in between. Germline V gene sequence: CDR1 SGHRS, CDR2 YFSETQ. The CDR3 is made up of 18 amino acids. The CDR3 sequence: CASSLRPPATGNTGELFF. CDR3 coding DNA: TGCGCCAGCAGCTTGAGACCCCCCGCGACGGGGAACACCGGGGAGCTGTTTTTT.

The CDR3 reads CASSLSRTGGHRGRGNTIYF. The DNA for the CDR3 is TGTGCCAGCAGCTTATCCCGGACAGGGGGCCACAGGGGGAGAGGAAACACCATATATTTT. The chain employs TRBV7-3 and TRBJ1-3, with 11 bases matching TRBD1. V lost 2 bases to trimming and J lost 4 bases; unmatched junction nucleotides: 16. CDR3 length equals 20 residues. Looked up from germline, CDR1 is SGHTA and CDR2 is FQGTGA.

This chain uses TRBV2 with TRBJ1-1, with 9 bases fitting TRBD1. The V segment lost 7 bases and the J segment 2 bases; nucleotides outside the gene matches: 5. Germline CDR1 is SNHLY and CDR2 is FYNNEI. CDR3 size: 14 residues. The CDR3 region is CASTGTGKNTEAFF. CDR3 sequence (DNA): TGTGCCAGCACCGGGACAGGGAAAAACACTGAAGCTTTCTTT.

There are a few counts of this clone. The rearrangement joins TRBV6-1 to TRBJ2-4; 8 bases align to TRBD1. V gave up 3 bases and J gave up 16 bases; unmatched junction bases: 11. Germline CDR1 MNHNS, CDR2 SASEGT. This CDR3 contains 13 residues. The chain's CDR3 is CASSDRRAGGYYF. The DNA for the CDR3 is TGTGCCAGCAGTGACCGGAGGGCAGGGGGCTATTACTTC.

The gene calls are TRBV2 and TRBJ1-2, with 10 bases identical to TRBD1. The germline V gene encodes CDR1 SNHLY and CDR2 FYNNEI. The junction had 6 bases not matched to a gene; V was cut back by 10 bases and J by 4 bases. CDR3 length equals 13 residues. The CDR3: CATETGGIYGYTF. The CDR3 DNA follows: TGTGCCACCGAGACAGGGGGCATCTATGGCTACACCTTC.

The V call is TRBV5-4, the J call TRBJ2-7; D is possibly TRBD1 (7 bases). From germline, CDR1 is SGHNT and CDR2 YYREEE (reference sequence). This CDR3 has 13 residues. V dropped 4 bases and J dropped 5 bases, with 13 bases sitting between them. In nucleotides, the CDR3 is TGTGCCAGCAGCCGGGGGACAGTGGACGAGCAGTACTTC. Encoded protein: CASSRGTVDEQYF.

The chain combines TRBV10-3 with TRBJ2-3; 11 nucleotides match TRBD2. Germline V gene data show CDR1 as ENHRY and CDR2 as SYGVKD. The CDR3 extends over 14 amino acids. Trimming cost V 10 bases and J 4 bases; bases outside gene matches: 7. The CDR3 protein is CATNSGGAPDTQYF. The CDR3 DNA sequence: TGTGCCACCAATAGCGGGGGGGCCCCAGATACGCAGTATTTT.

This chain uses TRBV19 with TRBJ1-5, with a tentative D call TRBD1 (6 bases). V lost 1 base and J 7 bases, leaving 14 bases between the germline ends. The CDR3 loop spans 15 amino acids. Looked up from germline, CDR1 is LNHDA and CDR2 is SQIVND (reference sequence). The CDR3 loop is CASSIVAGARQPQHF. CDR3 in DNA: TGTGCCAGTAGTATAGTGGCAGGGGCGAGACAGCCCCAGCATTTT.